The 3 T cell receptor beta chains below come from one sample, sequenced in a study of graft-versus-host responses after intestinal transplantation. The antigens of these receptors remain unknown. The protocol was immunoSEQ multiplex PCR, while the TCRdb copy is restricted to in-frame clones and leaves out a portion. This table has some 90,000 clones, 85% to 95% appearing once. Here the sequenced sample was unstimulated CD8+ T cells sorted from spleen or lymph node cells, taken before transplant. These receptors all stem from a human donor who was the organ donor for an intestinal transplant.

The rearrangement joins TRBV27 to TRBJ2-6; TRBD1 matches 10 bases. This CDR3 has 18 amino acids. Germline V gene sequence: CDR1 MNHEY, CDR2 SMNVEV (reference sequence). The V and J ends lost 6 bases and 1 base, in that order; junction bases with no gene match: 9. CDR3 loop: CASRGEGQGFSGANVLTF. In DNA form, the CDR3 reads TGTGCCAGCAGGGGCGAGGGACAGGGGTTTTCTGGGGCCAACGTCCTGACTTTC.

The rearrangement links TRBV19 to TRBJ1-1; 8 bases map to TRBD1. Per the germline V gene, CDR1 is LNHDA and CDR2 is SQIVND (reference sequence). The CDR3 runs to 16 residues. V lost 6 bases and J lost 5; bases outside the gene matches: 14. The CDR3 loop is CASSLTGGKSGTEAFF. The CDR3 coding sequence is TGTGCCAGTAGCCTAACAGGGGGTAAGAGTGGGACTGAAGCTTTCTTT.

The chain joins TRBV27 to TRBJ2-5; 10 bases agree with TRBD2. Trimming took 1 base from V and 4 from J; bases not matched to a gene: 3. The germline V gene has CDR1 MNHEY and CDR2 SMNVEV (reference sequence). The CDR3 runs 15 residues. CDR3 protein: CASSLYASGGETQYF. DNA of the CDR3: TGTGCCAGCAGTTTATATGCTAGCGGGGGAGAGACCCAGTACTTC.